The TCR beta chain under discussion was sequenced for a study of blood T cell repertoires in COVID-19. Sequencing used immunoSEQ multiplex PCR; TCRdb keeps in-frame clones, though not all of them. The profile shows 150,000 to 190,000 clones, roughly nine tenths of them singletons. V dropped 2 bases and J dropped 4; count of bases not matched to a gene: 9. This CDR3 comprises 17 residues. Germline CDR1 KGHDR, CDR2 SFDVKD. The receptor comes from a woman aged 40 to 55 with acute or convalescent COVID-19. The sequenced material came from peripheral blood. This sequence joins TRBV24-1 and TRBJ1-5; TRBD1 agrees at 8 bases. In DNA, the CDR3 is TGTGCCACCAGTGATTCAGTCCGGACAGGGATGAATCAGCCCCAGCATTTT. This codes for CATSDSVRTGMNQPQHF.